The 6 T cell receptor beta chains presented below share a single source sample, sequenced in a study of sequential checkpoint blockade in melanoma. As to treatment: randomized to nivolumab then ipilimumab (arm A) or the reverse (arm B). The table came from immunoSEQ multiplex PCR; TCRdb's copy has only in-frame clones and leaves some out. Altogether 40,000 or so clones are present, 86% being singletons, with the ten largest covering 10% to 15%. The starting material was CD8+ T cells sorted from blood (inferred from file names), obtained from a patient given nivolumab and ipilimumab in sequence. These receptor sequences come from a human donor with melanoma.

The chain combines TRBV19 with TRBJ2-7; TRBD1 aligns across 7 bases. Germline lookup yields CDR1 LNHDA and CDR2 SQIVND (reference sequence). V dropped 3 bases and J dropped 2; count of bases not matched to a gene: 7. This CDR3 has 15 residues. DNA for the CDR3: TGTGCCAGTAGTATCTGGGACAGACTCACCTACGAGCAGTACGTC. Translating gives CASSIWDRLTYEQYV.

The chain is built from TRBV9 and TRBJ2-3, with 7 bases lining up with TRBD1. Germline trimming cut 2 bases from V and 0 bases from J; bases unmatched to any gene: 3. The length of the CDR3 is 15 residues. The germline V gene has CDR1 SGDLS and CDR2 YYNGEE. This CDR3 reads CASSVGTVSTDTQYF. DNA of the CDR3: TGTGCCAGCAGCGTTGGGACAGTTAGCACAGATACGCAGTATTTT.

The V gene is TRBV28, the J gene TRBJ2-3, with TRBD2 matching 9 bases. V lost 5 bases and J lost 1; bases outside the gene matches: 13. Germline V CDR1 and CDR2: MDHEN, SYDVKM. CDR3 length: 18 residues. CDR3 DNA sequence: TGTGCCAGCAGTCATTCAACCTATGAGCGGGAGGGCACAGATACGCAGTATTTT. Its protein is CASSHSTYEREGTDTQYF.

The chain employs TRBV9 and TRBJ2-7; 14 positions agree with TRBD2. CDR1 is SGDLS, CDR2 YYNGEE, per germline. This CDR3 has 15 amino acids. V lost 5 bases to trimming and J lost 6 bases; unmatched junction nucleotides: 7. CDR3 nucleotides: TGTGCCAGCAGTTATACCGGGACTAGCGGGAGCGAGCAGTACTTC. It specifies CASSYTGTSGSEQYF.

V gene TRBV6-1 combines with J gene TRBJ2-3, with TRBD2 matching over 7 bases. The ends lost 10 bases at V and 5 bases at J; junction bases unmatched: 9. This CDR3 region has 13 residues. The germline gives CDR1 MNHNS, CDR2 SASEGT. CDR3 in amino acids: CATPGRGIDTQYF. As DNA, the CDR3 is TGTGCCACCCCGGGGCGGGGGATAGATACGCAGTATTTT.

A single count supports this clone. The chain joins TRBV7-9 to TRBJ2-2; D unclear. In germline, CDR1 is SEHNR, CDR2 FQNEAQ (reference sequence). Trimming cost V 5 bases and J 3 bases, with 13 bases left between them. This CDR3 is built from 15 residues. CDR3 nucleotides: TGTGCCAGCAGCCCGACGGGTTCCTACACCGGGGAGCTGTTTTTT. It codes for CASSPTGSYTGELFF. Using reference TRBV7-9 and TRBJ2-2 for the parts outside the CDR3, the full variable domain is DTGVSQNPRHKITKRGQNVTFRCDPISEHNRLYWYRQTLGQGPEFLTYFQNEAQLEKSRLLSDRFSAERPKGSFSTLEIQRTEQGDSAMYLCASSPTGSYTGELFFGEGSRLTVL.